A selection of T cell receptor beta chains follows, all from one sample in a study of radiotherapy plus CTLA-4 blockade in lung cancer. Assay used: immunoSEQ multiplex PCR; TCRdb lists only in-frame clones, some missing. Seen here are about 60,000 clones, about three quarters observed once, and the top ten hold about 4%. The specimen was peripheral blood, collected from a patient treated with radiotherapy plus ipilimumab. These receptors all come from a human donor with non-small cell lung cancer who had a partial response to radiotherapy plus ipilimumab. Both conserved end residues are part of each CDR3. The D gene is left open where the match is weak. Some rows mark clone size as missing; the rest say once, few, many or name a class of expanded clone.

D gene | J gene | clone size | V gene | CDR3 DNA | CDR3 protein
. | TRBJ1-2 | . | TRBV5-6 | TGTGCCAGCAGCTTGGGCCGACGGGGAAACTATGGCTACACCTTC | CASSLGRRGNYGYTF
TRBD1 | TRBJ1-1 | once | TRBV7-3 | TGTGCCAGCAGCTTCATACCCAACCGGGACAGGCGGCTGAACACTGAAGCTTTCTTT | CASSFIPNRDRRLNTEAFF
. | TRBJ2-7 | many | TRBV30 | TGTGCCTGGAGTGTGGAGGGGCTCGAGCAGTACTTC | CAWSVEGLEQYF
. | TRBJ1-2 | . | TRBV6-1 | TGTGCCAGCAGTGAGGGTTTTAGCGGCGGCTACACCTTC | CASSEGFSGGYTF
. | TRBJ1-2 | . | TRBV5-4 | TGTGCCAGCAGCTTGAACAGCAACTATGGCTACACCTTC | CASSLNSNYGYTF
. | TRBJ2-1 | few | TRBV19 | TGTGCCGTACAAACAGGGTCCTCGCTATACAATGAGCAGTTCTTC | CAVQTGSSLYNEQFF
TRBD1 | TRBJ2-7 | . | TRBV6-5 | TGTGCCAGCAGCTCAATCACAGGGGGCGGCTACGAGCAGTACTTC | CASSSITGGGYEQYF
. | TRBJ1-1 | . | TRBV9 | TGTGCCAGCAGCGTAGACGGGAGGGGAACTGAAGCTTTCTTT | CASSVDGRGTEAFF
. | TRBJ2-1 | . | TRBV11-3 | TGTGCCAGCAGCTTATGGGGGGATGAGCAGTTCTTC | CASSLWGDEQFF
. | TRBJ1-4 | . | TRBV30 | TGTGCCTGGAGTGATTACAGGCTCCTAGCAACTAATGAAAAACTGTTTTTT | CAWSDYRLLATNEKLFF
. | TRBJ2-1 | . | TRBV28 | TGTGCCAGCAGCCCAGCAGCCCTTCTAGGGGGGGCTACGGATGAGCAGTTCTTC | CASSPAALLGGATDEQFF
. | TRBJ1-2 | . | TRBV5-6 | TGTGCCAGCACCATGGCGGGCAGGGACCGGGAGTATGGCTACACCTTC | CASTMAGRDREYGYTF
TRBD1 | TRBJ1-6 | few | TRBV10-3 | TGTGCCATCAGTGAATCGGACAGGGGACTCTCACCCCTCCACTTT | CAISESDRGLSPLHF
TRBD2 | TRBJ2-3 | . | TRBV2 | TGTGCCAGCAGTCTGCAAGGGAGCGGGGGGGCAGATACGCAGTATTTT | CASSLQGSGGADTQYF
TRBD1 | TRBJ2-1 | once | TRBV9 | TGTGCCAGCAGCCTCCACGGACAGGGTGAGCAGTTCTTC | CASSLHGQGEQFF
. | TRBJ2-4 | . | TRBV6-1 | TGTGCCAGCAGTGAGACAGATGGCCTAGCCAAAAACATTCAGTACTTC | CASSETDGLAKNIQYF
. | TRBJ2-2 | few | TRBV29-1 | TGCAGCACATCCAGGGATCGGGAGCTGTTTTTT | CSTSRDRELFF
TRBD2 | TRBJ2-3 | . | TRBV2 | TGTGCCAGCAGTGATCCTACTAGCGGGGGGGCCGATACGCAGTATTTT | CASSDPTSGGADTQYF
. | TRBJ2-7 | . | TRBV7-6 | TGTGCCAGCAGCCCCCTATCCCGGTCTTCATACGAGCAGTACTTC | CASSPLSRSSYEQYF
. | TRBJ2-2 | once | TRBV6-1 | TGTGCCAGCAGTGGCCCGGGGATGACCGGGGAGCTGTTTTTT | CASSGPGMTGELFF
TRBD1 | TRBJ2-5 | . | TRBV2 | TGTGCCAGACGGACAGGGGAGTTCCAAGAGACCCAGTACTTC | CARRTGEFQETQYF
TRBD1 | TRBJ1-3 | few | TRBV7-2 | TGTGCCAGCAGCTTTGCGGGACAGGGAAGAAACACCATATATTTT | CASSFAGQGRNTIYF
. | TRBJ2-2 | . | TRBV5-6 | TGTGCCAGCAATCCCGGTGGGGCAGGGGCCGGGGAGCTGTTTTTT | CASNPGGAGAGELFF
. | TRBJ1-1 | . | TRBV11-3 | TGTGCCAGCAGCTTAGGGCAGTACACTGAAGCTTTCTTT | CASSLGQYTEAFF
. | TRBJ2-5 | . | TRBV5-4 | TGTGCCAGCAGCTCGTCCGGGAAAGAAGAGACCCAGTACTTC | CASSSSGKEETQYF
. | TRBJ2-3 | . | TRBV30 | TGTGCCTGGAGTGAAGGGCGAGGGAATACGCAGTATTTT | CAWSEGRGNTQYF
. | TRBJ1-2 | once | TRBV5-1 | TGCGCCAGCAGTATGGGGGCCGATGGCTACACCTTC | CASSMGADGYTF
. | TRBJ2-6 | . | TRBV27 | TGTGCCAGCAGCCGAGGGATCTCTGGGGCCAACGTCCTGACTTTC | CASSRGISGANVLTF
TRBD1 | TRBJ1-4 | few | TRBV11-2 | TGTGCCAGCAGCTCCCCATTCCTGAGGGGGCAGAATGAAAAACTGTTTTTT | CASSSPFLRGQNEKLFF
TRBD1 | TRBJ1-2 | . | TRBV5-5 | TGTGCCAGCAGCCCTCGACCAGGGGGTAACTACTATGGCTACACCTTC | CASSPRPGGNYYGYTF
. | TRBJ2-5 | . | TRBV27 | TGTGCCAGCAGTTTATTTCCAGGGGTTGGGGAGACCCAGTACTTC | CASSLFPGVGETQYF
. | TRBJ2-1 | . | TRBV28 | TGTGCCAGCAGTTTAGTGTCCCCAGGGCCCAATGAGCAGTTCTTC | CASSLVSPGPNEQFF
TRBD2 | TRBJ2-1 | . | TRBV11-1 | TGTGCCAGCAGCGTTGGTTGGGGAAAAGCGGGGGGGATGGACAATGAGCAGTTCTTC | CASSVGWGKAGGMDNEQFF
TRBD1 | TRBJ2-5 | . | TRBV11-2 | TGTGCCAGCAGCTTAGGGACAGGGTTGCAGACCCAGTACTTC | CASSLGTGLQTQYF
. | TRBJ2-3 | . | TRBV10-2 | TGCGCCAGCAGTGCTGCGGGGCCCCGAGCAGATACGCAGTATTTT | CASSAAGPRADTQYF
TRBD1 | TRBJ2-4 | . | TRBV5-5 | TGTGCCAGCAGCCCAGGGACAGTTACAGGGACCAAAAACATTCAGTACTTC | CASSPGTVTGTKNIQYF
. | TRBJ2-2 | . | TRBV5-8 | TGTGCCAGCAGCGTACACAGGAGGGGCACCGGGGAGCTGTTTTTT | CASSVHRRGTGELFF
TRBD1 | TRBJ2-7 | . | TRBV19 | TGTGCCAGTAGTATCGCAGGACAGGGGGCCCACGAGCAGTACTTC | CASSIAGQGAHEQYF
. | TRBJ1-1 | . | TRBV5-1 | TGCGCCAGCAGTCCCAGCGCCATGAACACTGAAGCTTTCTTT | CASSPSAMNTEAFF
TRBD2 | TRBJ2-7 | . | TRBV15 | TGTGCCACCAGCAGACCTCTAGCGGGGGGTTACGAGCAGTACTTC | CATSRPLAGGYEQYF
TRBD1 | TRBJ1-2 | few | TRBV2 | TGTGCCAGCAGTGTTAGCCAAGGGGGCGCAGATGGCTACACCTTC | CASSVSQGGADGYTF
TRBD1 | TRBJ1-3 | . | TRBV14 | TGTGCCAGCAGCCAGGACAGGGGGACTGGAAACACCATATATTTT | CASSQDRGTGNTIYF
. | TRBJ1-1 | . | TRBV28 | TGTGCCAGCAGGCCCTTGGGGGGGCTAATGAACACTGAAGCTTTCTTT | CASRPLGGLMNTEAFF
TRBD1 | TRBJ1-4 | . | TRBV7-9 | TGTGCCAGCCGTGGGGACAGGGGGAGAAATGAAAAACTGTTTTTT | CASRGDRGRNEKLFF
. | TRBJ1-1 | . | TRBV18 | TGTGCCAGCTCACCACTCCCGTTTCTCGGGGGTGAGGGAACTGAAGCTTTCTTT | CASSPLPFLGGEGTEAFF
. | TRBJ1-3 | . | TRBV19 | TGTGCCAGTAGTATCCTAGCGGAGGACACCATATATTTT | CASSILAEDTIYF
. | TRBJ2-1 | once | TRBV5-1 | TGCGCCAGCAGGTTGGATGGGGGGTACAATGAGCAGTTCTTC | CASRLDGGYNEQFF
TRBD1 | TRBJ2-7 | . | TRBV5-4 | TGTGCCAGCAGCCGGGACAGGCACTCCTACGAGCAGTACTTC | CASSRDRHSYEQYF
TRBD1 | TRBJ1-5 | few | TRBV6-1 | TGTGCCACCCGGACAGGGGGCTTCGGGAATCAGCCCCAGCATTTT | CATRTGGFGNQPQHF
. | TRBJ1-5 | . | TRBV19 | TGTGCCAGTAGAGGGACACATAGCAATCAGCCCCAGCATTTT | CASRGTHSNQPQHF
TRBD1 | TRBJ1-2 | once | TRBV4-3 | TGCGCCAGCAGCCAAGGCGACAGGGGTAACTATGGCTACACCTTC | CASSQGDRGNYGYTF
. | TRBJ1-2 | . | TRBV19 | TGTGCCAGTAGTATCTCCAGGGGTACAGGAAGCTATGGCTACACCTTC | CASSISRGTGSYGYTF
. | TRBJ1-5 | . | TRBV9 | TGTGCCAGCAGCGTTGGCCAAGGGGGGGTTGGGCCCCAGCATTTT | CASSVGQGGVGPQHF
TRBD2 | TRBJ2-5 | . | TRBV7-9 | TGTGCCAGCAGCTTCACACTAGCGGGGGGCCGGGAGACCCAGTACTTC | CASSFTLAGGRETQYF
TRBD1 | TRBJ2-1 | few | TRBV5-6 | TGTGCCAGCAGCTTGGAAGGGACAGGGGACGAGCAGTTCTTC | CASSLEGTGDEQFF